This is a list of T cell receptor beta chains from one sample in a study of patients and donors after allogeneic stem cell transplantation. TCRdb processed the RT-PCR reads anew with MiXCR; each CDR3 protein has one entry. This sample has more than 850,000 distinct CDR3 sequences, with approximately 19% found just once. The sample comprised blood, either unsorted or a sorted T cell fraction (not recorded which). All receptors derive from a human donor who was either an allogeneic HSCT recipient or a stem cell or donor lymphocyte infusion donor (not recorded which). It is not recorded whose cells these are; they may come from a transplant donor. Both conserved end residues are trimmed from each CDR3. Only part of the rows carry a size: once, few, many, or a class if the clone is expanded.

>9|few|TRBJ1-5|TRBV12-3/TRBV12-4
ASSRRQPQH
>13|-|TRBJ2-3|TRBV5-1
ASGLAGGITDTQY
>11|few|TRBJ2-3|TRBV7-2
ASSDVHTDTQY
>16|few|TRBJ1-4|TRBV6-5
ASSYSWRRQGGNEKLF
>11|-|TRBJ2-3|TRBV24-1
ATRTEDTDTQY
>13|-|TRBJ2-3|TRBV24-1
ATSDPGQSTDTQY
>11|-|TRBJ2-1|TRBV5-1
ASSSDGAGAQF
>16|few|TRBJ2-3|TRBV5-1
ASSLGAGGPGGTDTQY
>14|-|TRBJ2-5|TRBV12-3/TRBV12-4
ASSRPGGGREETQY
>17|few|TRBJ2-4|TRBV11-2
ASSPNGEGLELAKNIQY
>11|-|TRBJ2-7|TRBV11-1
ASSLRLASEQY
>10|few|TRBJ1-4|TRBV9
ASRGTGEKLF
>12|-|TRBJ2-1|TRBV2
ASRALAGGPQQF
>14|-|TRBJ2-1|TRBV21-1
ASSKGGLAGNNEQF